Listed here are 5 T cell receptor beta chains from one sample, sequenced in a study of T cells in Graves' hyperthyroidism and ophthalmopathy. Researchers took RNA transcripts and amplified the TCR beta CDR3 regions from them. HTBI primers were the set used in a first-round RT-PCR of the TCR CDR3. TCRdb reprocessed the multiplex PCR reads with MiXCR, giving one entry per CDR3 protein. The table records a few hundred thousand distinct CDR3 sequences, about a fifth of them present only once. Source material: blood. Receptors were obtained from a man younger than 35 with Graves' hyperthyroidism.

This chain links TRBV10-3 with TRBJ2-2; D may match TRBD1 or TRBD2 (5 bases each). CDR1 and CDR2 from the germline V gene are ENHRY and SYGVKD. This CDR3 spans 16 amino acids. The germline V and J ends were trimmed by 3 bases and 0 bases, with 11 bases remaining between them. The CDR3 loop is CAISDSGPTNTGELFF. CDR3 DNA sequence: TGTGCCATCAGTGATTCGGGGCCCACGAACACCGGGGAGCTGTTTTTT.

This clonotype was detected ten times or more. The CDR3 region has the DNA TGTGCCAGCAGTAGACAGATCCAAGAGACCCAGTACTTC. Protein sequence: CASSRQIQETQYF. The chain employs TRBV12-3 or TRBV12-4 and TRBJ2-5; weak D call: TRBD1 (5 bases). This CDR3 has 13 amino acids. Trimming stripped 5 bases from V and 1 base from J, with 8 bases between.

This clonotype was counted many times. The chain uses TRBV12-3 or TRBV12-4 and TRBJ1-2; D is unclear. The CDR3 contains 13 residues. V shed 7 bases and J shed 8 bases, with 17 bases lying between them. The CDR3 here is CASTAHRYGGYTF. CDR3 DNA: TGTGCCAGCACAGCTCACAGATACGGGGGCTACACCTTC.

This clonotype has only a few counts. J is TRBJ2-7 and V is TRBV20-1; TRBD1 matches 9 bases. Germline-derived CDR1 and CDR2 are DFQATT and SNEGSKA (reference sequence). This CDR3 has 16 residues. J gave up 3 bases and V 0 bases, and 9 bases lay outside the gene matches. CDR3 sequence reads: CSARDPPQGAIYEQYF. CDR3 DNA sequence: TGCAGTGCTAGAGATCCCCCACAGGGGGCTATCTACGAGCAGTACTTC.

In DNA, the CDR3 is TGTGCCAGCAGTTTATGGAGGAATCAAGAGACCCAGTACTTC. Residues: CASSLWRNQETQYF. The rearrangement joins TRBV28 to TRBJ2-5, with D hard to call. V was trimmed by 0 bases and J by 2 bases, leaving 7 bases between them. This CDR3 contains 14 residues. Looked up from germline, CDR1 is MDHEN and CDR2 is SYDVKM.